The T cell receptor (beta chain) under discussion was sequenced for a study of T cell responses to AZD1222 COVID-19 vaccine. Whole-study context: Pooled in the analysis were second doses at about 4 or about 12 weeks.

V dropped 2 bases and J dropped 2 bases, with 9 bases sitting between them. The germline CDR1 and CDR2 sequences are MDHEN and SYDVKM. This CDR3 is 14 amino acids long. Study-level findings and limits: Just a handful of people given AZD1222 tested seropositive at baseline. Nearly half of spike-specific TCRs reportedly target variant regions that are unmutated in the B.1.351 and B.1.1.7 variants.

As regards this clone: As yet, its antigen is unknown.

The data were produced by immunoSEQ multiplex PCR, yet TCRdb's version contains in-frame clones alone and is incomplete. This table holds fewer than 120,000 clones, 70% to 90% found once. This chain uses TRBV28 with TRBJ1-2; D might be TRBD1 (5 bases). Sequencing was performed on peripheral blood, taken on day 0 of AZD1222 vaccination. The source of this sequence is an adult in good health. CDR3 residues: CASSLEGRNYGYTF. The CDR3 DNA sequence: TGTGCCAGCAGTTTAGAGGGGCGCAACTATGGCTACACCTTC.